The 11 T cell receptor beta chains below all came from one sample that was sequenced in a study of T cells of healthy individuals. Each CDR3 protein gets one entry after TCRdb re-called the 5' RACE reads with MiXCR. Of 100,000 or so distinct CDR3 sequences listed, 15% to 20% are singletons. These receptors were obtained from a human donor in good health.

This clonotype occurred a few times. The gene calls are TRBV20-1 and TRBJ2-7, with D hard to call. Trimming removed 3 bases at V and 2 bases at J, with 8 bases between. The CDR3 extends over 12 amino acids. Germline loops: CDR1 DFQATT, CDR2 SNEGSKA (reference sequence). The CDR3 nucleotides are TGCAGTGCTAGGAGGCCGACCTACGAGCAGTACTTC. It codes for CSARRPTYEQYF.

J is TRBJ1-1 and V is TRBV5-6; no clear D gene. V gave up 0 bases and J gave up 2 bases, with 11 bases separating them. This CDR3 is 15 amino acids long. Germline V gene sequence: CDR1 SGHDT, CDR2 YYEEEE. The chain's CDR3 is CASSLGLWGNTEAFF. CDR3 bases: TGTGCCAGCAGCTTGGGTCTATGGGGAAACACTGAAGCTTTCTTT.

This clonotype has only a few counts. V usage is TRBV28 and J usage is TRBJ2-7, with TRBD1 matching 7 bases. V shed 1 base and J 2 bases; nucleotides not matched to a gene: 11. Germline V lookup: CDR1 MDHEN, CDR2 SYDVKM. CDR3 length equals 17 residues. The CDR3: CASSLSFLGRGTYEQYF. In nucleotides, the CDR3 is TGTGCCAGCAGTTTATCATTTTTGGGCAGGGGGACCTACGAGCAGTACTTC.

The chain couples TRBV20-1 to TRBJ2-7, with 10 bases that match TRBD2. Germline-derived CDR1 and CDR2 are DFQATT and SNEGSKA (reference sequence). The CDR3 covers 14 residues. With 5 bases clipped from V and 4 bases from J, the junction kept 8 bases outside the gene matches. DNA of the CDR3: TGCAGTGCTCACCAGCTAGCGGGGGTTTACGAGCAGTACTTC. Amino acid sequence: CSAHQLAGVYEQYF.

This clonotype was counted many times. The chain joins TRBV5-6 to TRBJ1-6; D remains unclear. The CDR3 length is 16 residues. In germline, CDR1 is SGHDT, CDR2 YYEEEE. Trimming took off 5 bases at V and 6 bases at J, with 18 bases between the two ends. The DNA of the CDR3 is TGTGCCAGCAGGCTTCGCGCCCCGGCGGGTAATTCACCCCTCCACTTT. As protein: CASRLRAPAGNSPLHF. The full variable domain, completed using reference TRBV5-6 and TRBJ1-6, is DAGVTQSPTHLIKTRGQQVTLRCSPKSGHDTVSWYQQALGQGPQFIFQYYEEEERQRGNFPDRFSGHQFPNYSSELNVNALLLGDSALYLCASRLRAPAGNSPLHFGNGTRLTVT.

This clonotype came up a few times. In DNA form, the CDR3 reads TGTGCCAGCAGTCCCAGACTAGCGGGGGGCAAAGAGACCCAGTACTTC. This sequence encodes CASSPRLAGGKETQYF. This chain joins TRBV27 and TRBJ2-5, with 13 positions matching TRBD2. V shed 5 bases and J 3 bases; nucleotides not matched to a gene: 6. This CDR3 region has 16 residues. Germline V CDR1 and CDR2: MNHEY, SMNVEV (reference sequence).

A few counts support this clonotype. This sequence joins TRBV19 and TRBJ2-1, with TRBD2 matching over 11 bases. Trimming removed 4 bases from V and 4 bases from J; junction bases left unmatched: 9. Per germline, CDR1 LNHDA and CDR2 SQIVND (reference sequence). The CDR3 spans 17 residues. The CDR3, as DNA: TGTGCCAGTAGTACCCACGAGGGACTAGCGGCGTACAATGAGCAGTTCTTC. This gives the protein CASSTHEGLAAYNEQFF.

The chain employs TRBV7-3 and TRBJ2-5; either TRBD1 or TRBD2 may fit D (7 bases each). Trimming removed 2 bases at V and 3 bases at J, with 10 bases between. Germline CDR1 SGHTA, CDR2 FQGTGA. The CDR3 spans 14 residues. The CDR3 sequence is CASSLQGGEETQYF. The CDR3 nucleotides are TGTGCCAGCAGCTTACAGGGGGGGGAAGAGACCCAGTACTTC.

The chain uses TRBV6-2 or TRBV6-3 and TRBJ2-1; D remains unclear. The CDR3 spans 14 residues. V gave up 2 bases and J gave up 5 bases, with 10 bases separating them. The germline gives CDR1 MNHEY, CDR2 SVGEGT. The CDR3 is CASSYPPLNNEQFF. For the CDR3, the DNA is TGTGCCAGCAGTTACCCCCCCCTCAACAATGAGCAGTTCTTC.

The gene calls are TRBV20-1 and TRBJ2-7; the D is unclear. The ends were cut back, 6 bases at V and 1 base at J, with 13 bases in the middle. The germline V gene has CDR1 DFQATT and CDR2 SNEGSKA (reference sequence). The CDR3 has 13 amino acids. CDR3 sequence reads: CSATRPQSYEQYF. CDR3 nucleotides: TGCAGTGCCACTCGCCCGCAATCCTACGAGCAGTACTTC.

This clonotype was counted between two and nine times. The chain combines TRBV10-3 with TRBJ1-1; D is unresolved. Trimming took off 5 bases at V and 1 base at J, with 5 bases between the two ends. Germline CDR1 ENHRY, CDR2 SYGVKD. CDR3 size: 12 residues. CDR3 region: CAISHKNTEAFF. CDR3 coding DNA: TGTGCCATCAGTCACAAGAACACTGAAGCTTTCTTT.